This T cell receptor beta chain was found in a study of cytomegalovirus exposure and HLA in healthy donors. A remark on this clone: What it recognizes is unknown.

Study results and caveats: Listed as cytomegalovirus-associated were 170 or so TCR beta chains. A missense variant in DCLRE1C was later tied to TCR beta V- and J-gene trimming. Because they were indistinguishable, some V segments, including TRBV6-2 and TRBV6-3, were excluded.

Despite likely unrecorded immune exposures, the donors were nominally healthy at the time of sampling. The germline V gene has CDR1 MGHRA and CDR2 YSYEKL. This CDR3 has 17 amino acids. Unmatched junction bases numbered 11, after V lost 2 bases and J lost 6 bases. With 60 Vbeta and 13 Jbeta primers, the PCR was carried out. The repertoire was sequenced with immunoSEQ multiplex PCR; TCRdb's copy has only in-frame clones and lacks some. Of about 180,000 clones listed, around 80% are singletons. The source is a middle-aged woman in good health and CMV-seronegative. The gene calls are TRBV4-1 and TRBJ2-2; 8 bases line up with TRBD1. The sample comprised PBMCs. The CDR3 reads CASSQLGTGTTPGELFF. DNA of the CDR3: TGCGCCAGCAGCCAATTGGGGACAGGAACAACACCCGGGGAGCTGTTTTTT.